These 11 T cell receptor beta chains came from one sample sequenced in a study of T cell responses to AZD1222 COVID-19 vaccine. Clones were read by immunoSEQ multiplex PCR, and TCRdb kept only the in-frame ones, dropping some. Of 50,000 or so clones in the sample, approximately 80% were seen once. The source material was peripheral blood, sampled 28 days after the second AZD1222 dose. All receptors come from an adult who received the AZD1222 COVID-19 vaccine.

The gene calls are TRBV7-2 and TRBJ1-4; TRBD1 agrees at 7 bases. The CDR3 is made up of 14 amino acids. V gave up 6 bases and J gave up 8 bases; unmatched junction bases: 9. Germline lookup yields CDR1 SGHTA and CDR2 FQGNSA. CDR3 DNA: TGTGCCAGCAGAGTAGACAGGGAATACGAAAAACTGTTTTTT. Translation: CASRVDREYEKLFF.

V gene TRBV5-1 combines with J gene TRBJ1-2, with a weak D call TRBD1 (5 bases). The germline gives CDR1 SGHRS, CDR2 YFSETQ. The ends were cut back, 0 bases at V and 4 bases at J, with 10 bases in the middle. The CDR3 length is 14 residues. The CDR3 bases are TGCGCCAGCAGCTTGGAGGGAGGGACCTATGGCTACACCTTC. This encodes CASSLEGGTYGYTF.

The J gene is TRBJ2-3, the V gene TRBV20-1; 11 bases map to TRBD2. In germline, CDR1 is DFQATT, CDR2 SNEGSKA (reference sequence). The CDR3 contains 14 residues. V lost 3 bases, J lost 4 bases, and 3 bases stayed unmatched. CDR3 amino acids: CSASSGGAPDTQYF. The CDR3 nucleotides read TGCAGTGCTAGTAGCGGGGGGGCCCCAGATACGCAGTATTTT.

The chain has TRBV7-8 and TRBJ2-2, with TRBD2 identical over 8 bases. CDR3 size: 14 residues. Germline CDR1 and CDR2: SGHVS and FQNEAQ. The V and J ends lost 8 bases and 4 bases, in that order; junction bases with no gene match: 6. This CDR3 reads CASGELAVTGELFF. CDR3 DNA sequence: TGTGCCAGCGGGGAACTAGCGGTCACCGGGGAGCTGTTTTTT.

The CDR3: CASSVAGASYEQYF. CDR3 sequence (DNA): TGTGCCAGCAGCGTAGCGGGAGCTTCCTACGAGCAGTACTTC. V and J are TRBV9 and TRBJ2-7; possibly TRBD2 for D (6 bases). The CDR3 covers 14 residues. The germline V gene encodes CDR1 SGDLS and CDR2 YYNGEE. Trimming took 0 bases from V and 1 from J, leaving 8 bases between them.

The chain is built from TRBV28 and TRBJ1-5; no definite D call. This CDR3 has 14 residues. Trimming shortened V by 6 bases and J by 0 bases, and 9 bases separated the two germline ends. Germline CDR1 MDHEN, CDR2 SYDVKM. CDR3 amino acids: CASRDSNSNQPQHF. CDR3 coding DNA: TGTGCCAGCAGGGATAGCAATAGCAATCAGCCCCAGCATTTT.

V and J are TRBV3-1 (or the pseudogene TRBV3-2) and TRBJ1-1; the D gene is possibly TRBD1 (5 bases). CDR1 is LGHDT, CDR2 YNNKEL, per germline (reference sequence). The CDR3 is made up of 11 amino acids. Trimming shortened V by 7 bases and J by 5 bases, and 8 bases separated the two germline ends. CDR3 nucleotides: TGTGCCAGCACCTGGGGGACTGAAGCTTTCTTT. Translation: CASTWGTEAFF.

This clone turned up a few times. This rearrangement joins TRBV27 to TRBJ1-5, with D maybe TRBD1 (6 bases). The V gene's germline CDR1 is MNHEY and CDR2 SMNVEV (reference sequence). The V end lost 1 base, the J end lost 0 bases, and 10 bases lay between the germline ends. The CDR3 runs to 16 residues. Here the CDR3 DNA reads TGTGCCAGCAGTTTATGGGGGGCCGATAGCAATCAGCCCCAGCATTTT. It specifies CASSLWGADSNQPQHF.

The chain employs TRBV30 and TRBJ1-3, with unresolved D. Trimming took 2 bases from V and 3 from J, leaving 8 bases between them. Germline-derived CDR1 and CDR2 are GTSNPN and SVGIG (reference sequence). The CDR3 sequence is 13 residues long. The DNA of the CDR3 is TGTGCCTGGAGTAAGGATCATGGAAACACCATATATTTT. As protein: CAWSKDHGNTIYF.

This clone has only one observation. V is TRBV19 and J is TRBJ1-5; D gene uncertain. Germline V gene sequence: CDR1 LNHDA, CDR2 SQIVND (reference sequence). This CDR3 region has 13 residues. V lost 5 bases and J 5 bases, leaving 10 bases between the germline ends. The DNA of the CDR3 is TGTGCCAGTAGTTTGGACGGTCATCAGCCCCAGCATTTT. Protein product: CASSLDGHQPQHF.

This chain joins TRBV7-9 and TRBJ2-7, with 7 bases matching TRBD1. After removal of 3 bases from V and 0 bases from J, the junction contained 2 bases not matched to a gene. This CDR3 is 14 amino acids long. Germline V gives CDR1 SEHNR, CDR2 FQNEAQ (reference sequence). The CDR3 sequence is CASSFTGVSYEQYF. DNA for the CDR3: TGTGCCAGCAGCTTCACAGGGGTCTCCTACGAGCAGTACTTC. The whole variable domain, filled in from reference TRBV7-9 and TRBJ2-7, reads DTGVSQNPRHKITKRGQNVTFRCDPISEHNRLYWYRQTLGQGPEFLTYFQNEAQLEKSRLLSDRFSAERPKGSFSTLEIQRTEQGDSAMYLCASSFTGVSYEQYFGPGTRLTVT.